This T cell receptor (beta chain) was found in a study of control samples from healthy donors and cancer patients (dated by TCRdb to 2018 to 2021). The CDR1 and CDR2 encoded by the germline V gene are MDHEN and SYDVKM. Counted from cysteine to phenylalanine, this CDR3 has 14 amino acids. The retained sequence is limited to the CDR3, 42 bases, with the frame set at the first base. Cut back by 5 bases and 0 bases, the V and J ends lie 8 bases apart. Libraries were prepared through the immunoSEQ multiplex PCR assay. TCRdb provides this immuneACCESS table in a form limited to in-frame rearrangements. Some clones are lacking; in checked studies, under half of them reflect an unresolved V gene, and why the rest are absent is not known. This sample lists 190,000 or so clones; 85% to 95% were detected once. The ten largest clones add up to around 1.6% of the sample. Comments on this clone: Its antigen is unknown. Per-base qualities were not stored, and no clone one base away is much larger.

The TCR originated in a man aged 18-30 years in good health. The rearrangement combines TRBV28 with TRBJ2-1; no D gene is confidently identified. Sequences were obtained from blood. The nucleotide sequence is TGTGCCAGCAGTCGTTGGATCTCCTACAATGAGCAGTTCTTC. Translation gives CASSRWISYNEQFF.